Listed here is a single TCR beta chain. Its recognized antigen is unknown. Base qualities are not at hand, and no much larger clone is one base apart. These data belong to a study of blood T cell repertoires in COVID-19 (dated by TCRdb to about 2020). For context, the study as a whole: The collaborator samples originated in the United States, Italy and Spain and spanned the acute and convalescent phases of COVID-19. The material from the prospective study consisted of cDNA or gDNA derived from T cells, B-cell-depleted T cells, or PBMCs. Subjects who had been exposed to COVID-19, were actively infected with it, or had recovered from it provided the deeply sampled blood TCRbeta repertoires that made up the dataset. The repertoires were made available in a free public database intended to serve as a resource for research on the immune response to SARS-CoV-2. Samples were obtained from the ongoing ImmuneRACE study (first 160 participants) and from over a thousand subjects provided by 6 global collaborators. A de-identified subject ID, COVID-19 status, age in years and sex were almost always included in the sample metadata. HLA class I and class II types, where available, came from metadata supplied by the sample provider rather than from assay-based typing. Broad study findings and their caveats: Clinical and demographic metadata were provided uncurated, with the amount varying by source and participant.

Unmatched junction bases come to 11, with V trimmed by 3 bases and J by 10 bases. Its CDR3 holds 15 amino acids, cysteine through phenylalanine. Just the 45-base CDR3 DNA is kept, in frame starting at base 1. The germline V gene specifies SGHTA as CDR1 and FQGTGA as CDR2. The immunoSEQ Assay, a bias-controlled multiplex PCR, was used to amplify TCRbeta CDR3 regions from genomic DNA. Regarding the original processing steps: The number of nucleated cells in each sample was estimated from the amplification of reference gene primers within the assay. To quantify the absolute abundance of each unique TCRbeta CDR3 rearrangement, sequence reads were collapsed and filtered. For each sample, productive Simpson clonality was calculated by taking the square root of Simpson's diversity index across productive rearrangements. TCRdb provides this immuneACCESS table in a form limited to in-frame rearrangements. Some clones are lacking; in checked studies, under half of them reflect an unresolved V gene, and why the rest are absent is not known. D and trimming come from the DNA, and the V and J calls and clone size come from that table. The sample has approximately 29,000 clones on record, less than 90% of them singletons. The ten top clones hold 17% of the sample.

Whole blood was collected in K2EDTA tubes by collaborating institutions according to the institutions' own protocols. Collaborator samples were shipped for TCRbeta analysis as frozen whole blood, isolated PBMCs, or DNA extracted from either sample type. Rearrangement joined TRBV7-3 to TRBJ2-1; 8 nucleotides in the junction match TRBD2. The TCR originated in a woman aged 60-70 years with active COVID-19. Sequencing input: peripheral blood. The DNA sequence follows: TGTGCCAGCAGCTTCAAAACGGGGGGACTAGAGGAGCAGTTCTTC. Its translation is CASSFKTGGLEEQFF.